The 10 T cell receptor beta chains reported below all come from one sample, sequenced in a study of blood T cell repertoires in COVID-19. Sequenced by immunoSEQ multiplex PCR; TCRdb stores in-frame clones only, minus some. In the table there are fewer than 300,000 clones, under 85% of which are singletons. Sequencing input: peripheral blood. All receptors come from a human donor with COVID-19, enrolled during active disease. The donor label of this sample is uncertain.

The V call is TRBV5-8, the J call TRBJ1-6; D remains ambiguous. V dropped 4 bases and J dropped 0 bases, with 8 bases sitting between them. CDR1 and CDR2 from the germline V gene are SGHTS and YDEGEE. This CDR3 has 15 residues. As DNA, the CDR3 is TGTGCCAGCAGCCCGAGAGTCTCCTATAATTCACCCCTCCACTTT. As protein: CASSPRVSYNSPLHF.

The chain is built from TRBV7-9 and TRBJ1-1; D possibly corresponds to TRBD1 (6 bases). This CDR3 spans 13 amino acids. Germline V CDR1 and CDR2: SEHNR, FQNEAQ (reference sequence). With 1 base removed from V and 9 bases from J, the gap between germline ends came to 12 bases. The CDR3 loop is CASSLVSQGQAFF. Written as DNA, the CDR3 is TGTGCCAGCAGCTTAGTGTCGCAGGGGCAAGCTTTCTTT.

The rearrangement uses TRBV2 and TRBJ2-5, with D perhaps matching TRBD2 (6 bases). The CDR3 has 15 amino acids. Looked up from germline, CDR1 is SNHLY and CDR2 is FYNNEI. V was pared by 1 base and J by 5 bases, with 14 bases between. The CDR3 here is CASSEGAYGGETQYF. DNA of the CDR3: TGTGCCAGCAGTGAAGGCGCTTACGGAGGGGAGACCCAGTACTTC.

The V call is TRBV19, the J call TRBJ2-1, with 7 bases identical to TRBD2. The J segment lost 3 bases and the V segment lost 4 bases, leaving 9 bases of the junction unmatched. Germline loops: CDR1 LNHDA, CDR2 SQIVND (reference sequence). The CDR3 runs to 16 residues. CDR3 sequence: CASSRISGNRYNEQFF. CDR3 DNA: TGTGCCAGTAGTAGGATAAGCGGGAATCGCTACAATGAGCAGTTCTTC.

The V call is TRBV7-2, the J call TRBJ1-1; D remains ambiguous. In germline, CDR1 is SGHTA, CDR2 FQGNSA. Trimming shortened V by 7 bases and J by 9 bases, and 18 bases separated the two germline ends. The CDR3 runs to 13 residues. The CDR3: CASTQSTPLQAFF. The CDR3 nucleotides are TGTGCCAGCACCCAGTCCACCCCACTACAAGCTTTCTTT.

The chain uses TRBV28 and TRBJ1-1; D remains ambiguous. CDR3 size: 12 residues. V shed 1 base and J shed 4 bases, with 4 bases lying between them. CDR1 and CDR2 from the germline V gene are MDHEN and SYDVKM. CDR3 loop: CASSLSFTEAFF. The CDR3 DNA reads TGTGCCAGCAGTTTATCTTTCACTGAAGCTTTCTTT.

The CDR3 DNA sequence: TGTGCCAGTAGTGCGAGTACGGGGAATTCACCCCTCCACTTT. It translates to CASSASTGNSPLHF. J is TRBJ1-6 and V is TRBV19, with D uncertain. CDR3 length equals 14 residues. Germline V CDR1 and CDR2: LNHDA, SQIVND (reference sequence). Trimming shortened V by 5 bases and J by 7 bases, and 12 bases separated the two germline ends. The complete variable domain, with remaining parts taken from reference TRBV19 and TRBJ1-6, reads DGGITQSPKYLFRKEGQNVTLSCEQNLNHDAMYWYRQDPGQGLRLIYYSQIVNDFQKGDIAEGYSVSREKKESFPLTVTSAQKNPTAFYLCASSASTGNSPLHFGNGTRLTVT.

V usage is TRBV12-3 or TRBV12-4 and J usage is TRBJ1-2; 8 nucleotides line up with TRBD1. The CDR3 is 13 amino acids. V dropped 6 bases and J dropped 6; count of bases not matched to a gene: 6. CDR3 loop: CASRRPGGDGYTF. The CDR3 region has the DNA TGTGCCAGCAGGCGGCCAGGGGGCGATGGCTACACCTTC.

This chain uses TRBV28 with TRBJ1-1, with D maybe TRBD1 (6 bases). The CDR3 spans 14 residues. Germline V gives CDR1 MDHEN, CDR2 SYDVKM. Trimming left V 7 bases short and J 0 bases short, with 12 bases between. CDR3 amino acids: CASTQGRVNTEAFF. In DNA, the CDR3 is TGTGCCAGCACACAGGGAAGGGTGAACACTGAAGCTTTCTTT.

Only one count was recorded for this clone. V usage is TRBV30 and J usage is TRBJ2-5; 8 nucleotides line up with TRBD1. Trimming cost V 5 bases and J 1 base; bases outside gene matches: 6. CDR3 length equals 14 residues. Germline V lookup: CDR1 GTSNPN, CDR2 SVGIG (reference sequence). This CDR3 reads CAWDRGRGQETQYF. As DNA, the CDR3 is TGTGCCTGGGACAGGGGAAGGGGCCAAGAGACCCAGTACTTC. The full variable domain, rest sourced from reference TRBV30 and TRBJ2-5, is SQTIHQWPATLVQPVGSPLSLECTVEGTSNPNLYWYRQAAGRGLQLLFYSVGIGQISSEVPQNLSASRPQDRQFILSSKKLLLSDSGFYLCAWDRGRGQETQYFGPGTRLLVL.